This T cell receptor (beta chain) was obtained from a study of early T cells in non-severe SARS-CoV-2 infection. There are a few counts of this clonotype. TCRdb re-called the 5' RACE reads through MiXCR, storing one row per CDR3 protein. This table has 60,000 to 90,000 distinct CDR3 sequences, 16% appearing once. The sample consisted of whole blood. The TCR comes from an adult who was a healthcare worker with PCR-confirmed SARS-CoV-2 infection or an uninfected control (not recorded which).

CDR3 DNA: TGTGCCAGCAGCACGAATCCGGACAGGGGAATGAACACTGAAGCTTTCTTT. Its protein product is CASSTNPDRGMNTEAFF. The chain employs TRBV21-1 and TRBJ1-1; TRBD1, the table's D call, lacks a check against the DNA. TRBV21-1 is a pseudogene. The CDR3 loop spans 17 amino acids.